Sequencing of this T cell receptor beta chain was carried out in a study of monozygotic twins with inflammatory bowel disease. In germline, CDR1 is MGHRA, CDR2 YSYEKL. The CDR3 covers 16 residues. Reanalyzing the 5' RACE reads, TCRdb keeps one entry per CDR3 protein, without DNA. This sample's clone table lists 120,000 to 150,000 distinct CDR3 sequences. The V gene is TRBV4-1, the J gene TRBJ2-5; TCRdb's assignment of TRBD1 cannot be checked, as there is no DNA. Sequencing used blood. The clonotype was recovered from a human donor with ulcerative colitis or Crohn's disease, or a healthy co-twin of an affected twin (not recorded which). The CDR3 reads CASSRSQGFRLETQYF.